This is a list of T cell receptor beta chains from one sample in a study of T-cell memory formation after mild COVID-19. TCRdb re-analysed the 5' RACE reads in MiXCR, keeping a single row per CDR3 protein. The table includes roughly 450,000 distinct CDR3 sequences, roughly 18% detected once. The sequenced material came from PBMCs or a T cell subset sorted from them (not recorded which). These receptors all stem from an adult woman who had mild COVID-19 (a few samples of this study predate the infection). Cell type and time point are not known. The CDR3 runs from the conserved cysteine through the conserved F or W. D genes are given only for firm matches. Size values are once, few and many counts, or a class for expanded clones, and some rows have none.

D gene	V gene	clone size	J gene	CDR3 protein	CDR3 DNA
TRBD2	TRBV5-1	few	TRBJ2-1	CASSPTSGTLNEQFF	TGCGCCAGCAGCCCGACTAGCGGGACCCTCAATGAGCAGTTCTTC
.	TRBV3-1	few	TRBJ2-5	CASSQYGAPRGGRETQYF	TGTGCCAGCAGCCAATACGGGGCCCCCCGAGGGGGTCGAGAGACCCAGTACTTC
.	TRBV12-3/TRBV12-4	.	TRBJ1-3	CASSLIRGTGNTIYF	TGTGCCAGCAGTTTAATCCGGGGGACTGGAAACACCATATATTTT
TRBD1	TRBV9	few	TRBJ1-2	CASSVATDRGQLGYTF	TGTGCCAGCAGCGTAGCCACGGACAGGGGGCAACTTGGCTACACCTTC
.	TRBV24-1	.	TRBJ1-1	CATSESGTEAFF	TGTGCCACCAGTGAATCGGGGACAGAAGCTTTCTTT
.	TRBV11-2	.	TRBJ2-7	CASSSEGEYEQYF	TGTGCCAGCAGCTCTGAAGGGGAGTACGAGCAGTACTTC
.	TRBV5-1	.	TRBJ2-4	CASSRGDGGRAKNIQYF	TGCGCCAGCAGCAGGGGGGATGGAGGCCGTGCCAAAAACATTCAGTACTTC
TRBD2	TRBV20-1	.	TRBJ2-1	CSARNGLAALYNEQFF	TGCAGTGCTAGGAACGGACTAGCGGCGCTATACAATGAGCAGTTCTTC
.	TRBV23-1	.	TRBJ2-1	CAYQIRTDF	TGCGCCTATCAGATCCGGACAGATTTC
.	TRBV3-1	few	TRBJ2-7	CASSRKEPAYEQYF	TGTGCCAGCAGCCGTAAGGAACCCGCCTACGAGCAGTACTTC
TRBD1	TRBV24-1	many	TRBJ2-5	CATSEGQGVSRETQYF	TGTGCCACCAGTGAGGGCCAGGGGGTTTCGCGAGAGACCCAGTACTTC
TRBD1	TRBV27	few	TRBJ1-2	CASSFGTGGRGYTF	TGTGCCAGCAGTTTCGGGACAGGGGGCCGTGGCTACACCTTC
TRBD1	TRBV25-1	.	TRBJ2-3	CASSEDRGPDRKSTDTQYF	TGTGCCAGCAGTGAGGACAGGGGGCCCGACCGAAAAAGCACAGATACGCAGTATTTT
.	TRBV12-3/TRBV12-4	many	TRBJ2-5	CASSYTGQETQYF	TGTGCCAGCAGCTATACAGGGCAAGAGACCCAGTACTTC
TRBD1	TRBV6-2/TRBV6-3	.	TRBJ1-5	CASSYSGRGPNQPQHF	TGTGCCAGCAGTTACTCCGGCAGGGGGCCAAATCAGCCCCAGCATTTT
TRBD1	TRBV24-1	few	TRBJ1-2	CATREGRDRTAGYTF	TGTGCCACCAGAGAAGGCCGGGACAGAACGGCGGGCTACACCTTC
TRBD1	TRBV5-4	.	TRBJ2-3	CASSRDRGGTDTQYF	TGTGCCAGCAGCAGGGACAGGGGTGGCACAGATACGCAGTATTTT
.	TRBV7-9	.	TRBJ1-1	CASSPTGRKTTEAFF	TGTGCCAGCAGTCCCACCGGGCGAAAAACCACTGAAGCTTTCTTT
.	TRBV2	few	TRBJ1-1	CASNLPGILAEAFF	TGTGCCAGCAACTTACCCGGAATTCTGGCTGAAGCTTTCTTT
.	TRBV20-1	.	TRBJ2-7	CSARDPRRSYEQYF	TGCAGTGCTAGAGATCCCCGACGTTCCTACGAGCAGTACTTC
.	TRBV18	once	TRBJ1-3	CASSPWWDRSADSGNTIYF	TGTGCCAGCTCACCATGGTGGGACCGATCAGCAGACTCTGGAAACACCATATATTTT
.	TRBV15	few	TRBJ2-7	CATSYSAGYEQYF	TGTGCCACCAGCTATTCGGCAGGCTACGAGCAGTACTTC
.	TRBV27	.	TRBJ2-1	CASSLSSRYNEQFF	TGTGCCAGCAGTTTATCTAGTAGATACAATGAGCAGTTCTTC
TRBD2	TRBV29-1	.	TRBJ2-5	CSVDSASGAQETQYF	TGCAGCGTTGACTCGGCTAGCGGGGCCCAAGAGACCCAGTACTTC
.	TRBV7-9	few	TRBJ1-1	CASSPNVEAFF	TGTGCCAGCAGCCCGAACGTGGAGGCTTTCTTT
.	TRBV2	few	TRBJ2-1	CASSGLAAPSYNEQFF	TGTGCCAGCAGTGGGCTAGCAGCGCCTTCCTACAATGAGCAGTTCTTC
.	TRBV11-3	few	TRBJ2-1	CASSLDPGPLGEQFF	TGTGCCAGCAGCTTAGATCCCGGCCCTCTGGGTGAGCAGTTCTTC
.	TRBV13	.	TRBJ1-2	CASSSGEGLGRGYTF	TGTGCCAGCAGCTCGGGGGAGGGTCTCGGACGTGGCTACACCTTC
.	TRBV20-1	.	TRBJ1-1	CSARTFGAFF	TGCAGTGCTAGGACGTTTGGAGCTTTCTTT
.	TRBV7-9	.	TRBJ2-3	CASSLGALDYTDTQYF	TGTGCCAGCAGCTTAGGGGCGCTAGACTACACAGATACGCAGTATTTT
.	TRBV12-3/TRBV12-4	.	TRBJ2-1	CASSWTAPKVNEQFF	TGTGCCAGCAGTTGGACAGCCCCAAAGGTCAATGAGCAGTTCTTC
TRBD2	TRBV20-1	.	TRBJ2-1	CSANPGGRSYNEQFF	TGCAGTGCAAACCCGGGGGGACGCTCCTACAATGAGCAGTTCTTC
.	TRBV3-1	.	TRBJ2-4	CASSQEVWNIQYF	TGTGCCAGCAGCCAAGAAGTATGGAACATTCAGTACTTC
.	TRBV6-5	few	TRBJ1-1	CATTGATEAFF	TGTGCCACAACCGGGGCCACTGAAGCTTTCTTT
.	TRBV5-4	few	TRBJ2-7	CASSSAAGETYEQYF	TGTGCCAGCAGCTCAGCGGCAGGGGAAACCTACGAGCAGTACTTC
TRBD2	TRBV27	few	TRBJ2-1	CASGRLRTSSNEQFF	TGTGCCAGCGGCCGGCTTAGGACTAGCTCCAATGAGCAGTTCTTC
.	TRBV29-1	few	TRBJ1-1	CSVEETSYTEAFF	TGCAGCGTTGAAGAGACTTCATACACTGAAGCTTTCTTT